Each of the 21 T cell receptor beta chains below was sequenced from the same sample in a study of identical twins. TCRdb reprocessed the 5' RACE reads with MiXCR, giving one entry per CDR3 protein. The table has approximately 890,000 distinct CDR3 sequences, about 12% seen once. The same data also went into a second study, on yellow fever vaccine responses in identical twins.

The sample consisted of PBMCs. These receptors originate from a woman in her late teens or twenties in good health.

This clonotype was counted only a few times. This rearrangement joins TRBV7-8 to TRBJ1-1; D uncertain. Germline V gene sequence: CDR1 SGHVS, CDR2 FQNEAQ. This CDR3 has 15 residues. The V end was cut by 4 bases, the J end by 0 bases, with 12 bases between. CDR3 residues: CASSSSRIMNTEAFF. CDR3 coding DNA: TGTGCCAGCAGCTCGAGTCGGATTATGAACACTGAAGCTTTCTTT.

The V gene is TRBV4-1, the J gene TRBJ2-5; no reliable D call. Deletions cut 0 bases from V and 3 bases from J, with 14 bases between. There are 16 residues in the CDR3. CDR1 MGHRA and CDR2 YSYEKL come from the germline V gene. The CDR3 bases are TGCGCCAGCAGCCAAGAGAGTTCCAGCAGCAAAGAGACCCAGTACTTC. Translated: CASSQESSSSKETQYF.

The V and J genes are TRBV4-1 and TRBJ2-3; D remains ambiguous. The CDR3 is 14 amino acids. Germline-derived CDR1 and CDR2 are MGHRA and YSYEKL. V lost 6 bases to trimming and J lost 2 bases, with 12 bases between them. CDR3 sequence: CASRPQPDTDTQYF. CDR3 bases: TGCGCCAGCAGACCTCAACCTGACACAGATACGCAGTATTTT.

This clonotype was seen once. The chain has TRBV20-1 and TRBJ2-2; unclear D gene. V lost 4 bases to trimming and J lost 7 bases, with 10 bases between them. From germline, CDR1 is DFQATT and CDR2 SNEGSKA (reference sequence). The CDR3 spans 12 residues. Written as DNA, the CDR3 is TGCAGTGCTATAGATCTCAGCGGGGAGCTGTTTTTT. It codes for CSAIDLSGELFF.

CDR3 bases: TGTGCCAGCAGCGTCGGACAGCCGCCCTACGAGCAGTACGTC. Protein sequence: CASSVGQPPYEQYV. This sequence joins TRBV7-9 and TRBJ2-7; D may be TRBD1 (6 bases). The CDR3 is 14 amino acids. Per the germline V gene, CDR1 is SEHNR and CDR2 is FQNEAQ (reference sequence). Trimming stripped 5 bases from V and 2 bases from J, with 13 bases between.

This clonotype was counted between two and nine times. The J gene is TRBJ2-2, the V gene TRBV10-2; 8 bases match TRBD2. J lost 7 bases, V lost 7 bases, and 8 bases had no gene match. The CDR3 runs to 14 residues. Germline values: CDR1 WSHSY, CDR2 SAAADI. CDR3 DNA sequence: TGCGCCAGCAAACGGGGGGGCCGGGACGGGGAGCTGTTTTTT. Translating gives CASKRGGRDGELFF.

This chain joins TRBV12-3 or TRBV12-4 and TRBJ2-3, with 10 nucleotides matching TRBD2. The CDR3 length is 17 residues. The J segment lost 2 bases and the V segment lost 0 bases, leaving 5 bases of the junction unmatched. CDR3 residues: CASSLAKAGGVTDTQYF. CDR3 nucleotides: TGTGCCAGCAGTTTAGCTAAAGCGGGAGGGGTCACAGATACGCAGTATTTT.

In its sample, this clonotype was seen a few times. The CDR3 reads CASFTQNQPQHF. DNA of the CDR3: TGTGCCAGCTTTACGCAGAATCAGCCCCAGCATTTT. The V and J genes are TRBV28 and TRBJ1-5; D is undetermined. This CDR3 region has 12 residues. Germline V gives CDR1 MDHEN, CDR2 SYDVKM. With 8 bases removed from V and 4 bases from J, the gap between germline ends came to 9 bases.

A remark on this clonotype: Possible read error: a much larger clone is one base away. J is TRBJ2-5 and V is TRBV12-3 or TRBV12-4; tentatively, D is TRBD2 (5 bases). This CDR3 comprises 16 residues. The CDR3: CASSLLVAEGQEAQYF. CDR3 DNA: TGTGCCAGCAGTTTACTGGTGGCCGAGGGCCAAGAGGCCCAGTACTTC.

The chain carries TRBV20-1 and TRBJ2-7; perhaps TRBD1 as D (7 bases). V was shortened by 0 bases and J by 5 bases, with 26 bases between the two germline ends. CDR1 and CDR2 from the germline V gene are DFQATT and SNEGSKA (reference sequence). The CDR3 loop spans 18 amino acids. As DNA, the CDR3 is TGCAGTGCTAGAGATATCAGCGGGCAACGACAGGGTATCGACGAGCAGTACTTC. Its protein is CSARDISGQRQGIDEQYF.

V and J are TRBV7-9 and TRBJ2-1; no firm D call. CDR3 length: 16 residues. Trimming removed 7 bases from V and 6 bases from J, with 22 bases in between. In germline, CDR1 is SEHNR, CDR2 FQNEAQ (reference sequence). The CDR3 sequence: CASTPTPFEVSNEQFF. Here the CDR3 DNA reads TGTGCCAGCACGCCTACTCCCTTCGAGGTGAGCAATGAGCAGTTCTTC.

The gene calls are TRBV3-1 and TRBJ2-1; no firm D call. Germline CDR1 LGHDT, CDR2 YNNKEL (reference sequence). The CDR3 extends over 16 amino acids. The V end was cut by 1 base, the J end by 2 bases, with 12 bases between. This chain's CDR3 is CASSQVASFPYNEQFF. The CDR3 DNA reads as TGTGCCAGCAGCCAAGTGGCTAGTTTCCCCTACAATGAGCAGTTCTTC.

The CDR3 coding sequence is TGTGCCAGCAGTTCGTCCCGGGACAGGGGGTCACCCCTCCACTTT. It is translated as CASSSSRDRGSPLHF. The chain combines TRBV12-3 or TRBV12-4 with TRBJ1-6; 11 nucleotides match TRBD1. The CDR3 consists of 15 residues. V lost 4 bases and J lost 10; bases outside the gene matches: 6.

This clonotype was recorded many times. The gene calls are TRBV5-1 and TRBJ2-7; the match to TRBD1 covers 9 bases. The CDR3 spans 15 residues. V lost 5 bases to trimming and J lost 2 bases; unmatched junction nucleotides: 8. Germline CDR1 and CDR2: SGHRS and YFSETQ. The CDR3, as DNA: TGCGCCAGCAGTTATACCGGGACAGGGACCTACGAGCAGTACGTC. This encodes CASSYTGTGTYEQYV.

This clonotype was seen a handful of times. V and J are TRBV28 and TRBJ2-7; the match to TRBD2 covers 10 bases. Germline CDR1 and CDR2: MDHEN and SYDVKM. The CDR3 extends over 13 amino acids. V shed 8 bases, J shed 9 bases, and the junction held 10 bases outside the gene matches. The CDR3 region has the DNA TGTGCCAGCGAGGCCCCGGGACTAGCGCTGCAGTACTTC. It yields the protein CASEAPGLALQYF.

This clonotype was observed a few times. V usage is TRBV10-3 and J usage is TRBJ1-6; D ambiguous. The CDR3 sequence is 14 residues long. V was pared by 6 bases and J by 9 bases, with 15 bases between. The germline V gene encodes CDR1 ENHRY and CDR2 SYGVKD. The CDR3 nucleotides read TGTGCCATCAGACCGGGCCTCGAGGGTTCACCCCTCCACTTT. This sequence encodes CAIRPGLEGSPLHF.

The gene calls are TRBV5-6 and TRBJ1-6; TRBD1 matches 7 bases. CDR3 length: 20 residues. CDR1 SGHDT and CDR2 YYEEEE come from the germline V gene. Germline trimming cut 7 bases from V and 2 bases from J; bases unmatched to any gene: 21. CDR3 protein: CASYRTGAGVIGTYNSPLHF. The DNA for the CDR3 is TGTGCCAGCTATCGGACAGGCGCAGGGGTTATTGGAACCTATAATTCACCCCTCCACTTT.

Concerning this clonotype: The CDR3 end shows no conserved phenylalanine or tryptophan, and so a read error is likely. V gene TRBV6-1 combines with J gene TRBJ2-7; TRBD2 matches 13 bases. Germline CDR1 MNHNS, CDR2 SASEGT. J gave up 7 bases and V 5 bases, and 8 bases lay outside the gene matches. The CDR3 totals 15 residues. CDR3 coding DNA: TGTGCCAGCAGTCCGACTAGCGGGGGGATGTGGGAGCAGTACATC. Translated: CASSPTSGGMWEQYI.

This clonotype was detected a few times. CDR3 in DNA: TGCGCCAGCAGCCGGTATGAGGGCACTGAAGCTTTCTTT. Protein: CASSRYEGTEAFF. V and J are TRBV4-1 and TRBJ1-1, with D hard to call. Looked up from germline, CDR1 is MGHRA and CDR2 is YSYEKL. V dropped 4 bases and J dropped 4 bases, with 10 bases sitting between them. The CDR3 totals 13 residues.

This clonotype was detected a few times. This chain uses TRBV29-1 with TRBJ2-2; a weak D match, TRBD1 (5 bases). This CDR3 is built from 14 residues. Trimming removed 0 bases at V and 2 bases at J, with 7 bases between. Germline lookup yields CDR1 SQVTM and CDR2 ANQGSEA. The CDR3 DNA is TGCAGCGTTGAAGACGGACAAAACACCGGGGAGCTGTTTTTT. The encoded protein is CSVEDGQNTGELFF.

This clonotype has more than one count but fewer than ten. Here the CDR3 DNA reads TGTGCCAGCAGCTTAGGACTAGCTGGACTAGCGGACAATGAGCAGTTCTTC. Residues: CASSLGLAGLADNEQFF. The J gene is TRBJ2-1, the V gene TRBV7-7; 10 nucleotides agree with TRBD2. The J segment lost 5 bases and the V segment lost 1 base, leaving 8 bases of the junction unmatched. The CDR3 contains 17 residues. Germline V CDR1 and CDR2: SSHAT, FNYEAQ (reference sequence).